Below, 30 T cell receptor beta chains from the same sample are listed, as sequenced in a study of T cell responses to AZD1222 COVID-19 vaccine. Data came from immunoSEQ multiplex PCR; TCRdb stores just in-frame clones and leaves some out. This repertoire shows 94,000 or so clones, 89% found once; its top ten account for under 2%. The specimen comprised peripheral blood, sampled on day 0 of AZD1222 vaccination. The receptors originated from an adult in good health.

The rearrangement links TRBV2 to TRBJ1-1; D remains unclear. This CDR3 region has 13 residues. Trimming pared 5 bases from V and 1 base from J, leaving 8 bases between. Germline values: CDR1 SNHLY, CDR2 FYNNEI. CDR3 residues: CASSTGPNTEAFF. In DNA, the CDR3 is TGTGCCAGCAGTACTGGCCCGAACACTGAAGCTTTCTTT.

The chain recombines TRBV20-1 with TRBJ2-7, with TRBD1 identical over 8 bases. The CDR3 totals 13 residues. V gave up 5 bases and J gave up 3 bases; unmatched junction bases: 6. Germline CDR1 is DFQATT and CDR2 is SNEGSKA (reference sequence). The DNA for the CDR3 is TGCAGTGCTTGTGCAGGGGGCAACTACGAGCAGTACTTC. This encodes CSACAGGNYEQYF.

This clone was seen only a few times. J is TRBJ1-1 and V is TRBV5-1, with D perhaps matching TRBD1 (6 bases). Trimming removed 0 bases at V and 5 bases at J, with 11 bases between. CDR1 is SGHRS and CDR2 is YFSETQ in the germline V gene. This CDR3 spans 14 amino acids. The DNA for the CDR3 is TGCGCCAGCAGCTTGGTTGGGGGGCATACTGAAGCTTTCTTT. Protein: CASSLVGGHTEAFF.

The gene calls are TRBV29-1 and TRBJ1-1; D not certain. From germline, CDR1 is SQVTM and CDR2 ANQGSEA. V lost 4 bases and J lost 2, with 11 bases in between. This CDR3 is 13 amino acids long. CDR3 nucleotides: TGCAGCGTTGGAGTCACTGTCAACACTGAAGCTTTCTTT. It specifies CSVGVTVNTEAFF.

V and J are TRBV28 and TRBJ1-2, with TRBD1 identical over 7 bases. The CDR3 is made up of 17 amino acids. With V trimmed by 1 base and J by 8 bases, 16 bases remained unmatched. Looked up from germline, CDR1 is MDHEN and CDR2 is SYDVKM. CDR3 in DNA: TGTGCCAGCAGTTTATTTGGGACAGCCCGCCCTGGTAGCGGCTACACCTTC. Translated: CASSLFGTARPGSGYTF.

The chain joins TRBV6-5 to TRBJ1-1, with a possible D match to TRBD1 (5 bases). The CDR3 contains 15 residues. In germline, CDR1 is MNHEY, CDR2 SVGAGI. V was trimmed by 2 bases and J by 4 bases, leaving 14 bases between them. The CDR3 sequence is CASSYAILQGTEAFF. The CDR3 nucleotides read TGTGCCAGCAGTTACGCCATCCTTCAGGGCACTGAAGCTTTCTTT.

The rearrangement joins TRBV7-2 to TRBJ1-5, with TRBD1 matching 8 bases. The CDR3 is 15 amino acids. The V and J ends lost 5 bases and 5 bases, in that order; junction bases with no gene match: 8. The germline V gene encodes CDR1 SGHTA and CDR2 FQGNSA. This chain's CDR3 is CASSPQGATDQPQHF. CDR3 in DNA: TGTGCCAGCAGCCCGCAGGGGGCGACTGATCAGCCCCAGCATTTT.

The CDR3 bases are TGTGCCAGCAGACTCGGGGCAACAGATACGCAGTATTTT. It specifies CASRLGATDTQYF. The rearrangement joins TRBV6-4 to TRBJ2-3, with D tentatively TRBD1 or TRBD2 (5 bases each). CDR1 MRHNA and CDR2 SNTAGT come from the germline V gene. The V end was cut by 6 bases, the J end by 3 bases, with 10 bases between. This CDR3 spans 13 amino acids.

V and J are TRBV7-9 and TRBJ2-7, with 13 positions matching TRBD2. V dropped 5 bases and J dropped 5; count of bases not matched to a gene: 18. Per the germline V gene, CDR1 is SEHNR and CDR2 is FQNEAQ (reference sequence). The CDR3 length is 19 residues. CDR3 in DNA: TGTGCCAGCAGCCCAAGGGGGGCCTGGACTAGCGGGGGTTTCGACGAGCAGTACTTC. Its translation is CASSPRGAWTSGGFDEQYF.

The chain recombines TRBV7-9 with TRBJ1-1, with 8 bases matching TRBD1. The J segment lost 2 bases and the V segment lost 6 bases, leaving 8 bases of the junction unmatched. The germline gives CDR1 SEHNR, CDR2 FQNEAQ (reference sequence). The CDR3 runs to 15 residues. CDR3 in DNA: TGTGCCAGCAGGTCCGGGACAGGACCCAACACTGAAGCTTTCTTT. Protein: CASRSGTGPNTEAFF.

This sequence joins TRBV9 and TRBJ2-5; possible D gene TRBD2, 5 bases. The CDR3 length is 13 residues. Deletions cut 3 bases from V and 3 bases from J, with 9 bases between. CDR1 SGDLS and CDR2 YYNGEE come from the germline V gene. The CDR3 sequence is CASSAGSKETQYF. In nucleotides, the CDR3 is TGTGCCAGCAGCGCTGGGAGCAAAGAGACCCAGTACTTC.

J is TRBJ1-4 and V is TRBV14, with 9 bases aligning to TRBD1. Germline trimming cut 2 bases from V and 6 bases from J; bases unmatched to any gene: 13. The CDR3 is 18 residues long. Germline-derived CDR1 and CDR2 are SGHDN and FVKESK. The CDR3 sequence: CASSQYGLVGTGYEKLFF. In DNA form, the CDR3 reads TGTGCCAGCAGCCAATATGGACTAGTCGGGACAGGGTATGAAAAACTGTTTTTT.

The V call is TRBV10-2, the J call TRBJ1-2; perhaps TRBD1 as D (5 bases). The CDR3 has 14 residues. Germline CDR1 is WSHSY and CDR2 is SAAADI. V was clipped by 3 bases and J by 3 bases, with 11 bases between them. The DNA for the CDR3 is TGCGCCAGCAGTGATCCCAGGGTCTACTATGGCTACACCTTC. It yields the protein CASSDPRVYYGYTF.

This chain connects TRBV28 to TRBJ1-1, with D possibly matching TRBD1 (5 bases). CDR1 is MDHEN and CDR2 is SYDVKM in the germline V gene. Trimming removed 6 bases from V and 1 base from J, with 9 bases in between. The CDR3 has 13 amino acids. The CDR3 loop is CASSWGSNTEAFF. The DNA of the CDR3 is TGTGCCAGCAGCTGGGGGTCGAACACTGAAGCTTTCTTT.

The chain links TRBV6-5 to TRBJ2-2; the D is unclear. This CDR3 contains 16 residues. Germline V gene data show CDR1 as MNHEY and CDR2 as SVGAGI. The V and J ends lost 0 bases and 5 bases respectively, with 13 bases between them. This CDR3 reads CASSYSGPPRTGELFF. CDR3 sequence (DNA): TGTGCCAGCAGTTACTCTGGACCGCCCAGGACCGGGGAGCTGTTTTTT.

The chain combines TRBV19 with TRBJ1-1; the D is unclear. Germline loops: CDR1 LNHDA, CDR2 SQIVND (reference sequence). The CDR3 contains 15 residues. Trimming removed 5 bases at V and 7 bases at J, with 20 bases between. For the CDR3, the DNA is TGTGCCAGTAGTCCCCTTTGGGTGAGGCTCGGTGAAGCTTTCTTT. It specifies CASSPLWVRLGEAFF.

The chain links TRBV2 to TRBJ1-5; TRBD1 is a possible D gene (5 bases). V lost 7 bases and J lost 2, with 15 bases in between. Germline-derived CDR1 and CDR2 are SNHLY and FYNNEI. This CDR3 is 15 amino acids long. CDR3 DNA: TGTGCCAGCACCGAACTCCAGGGTGGCAATCAGCCCCAGCATTTT. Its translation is CASTELQGGNQPQHF. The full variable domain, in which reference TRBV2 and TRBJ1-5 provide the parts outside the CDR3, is EPEVTQTPSHQVTQMGQEVILRCVPISNHLYFYWYRQILGQKVEFLVSFYNNEISEKSEIFDDQFSVERPDGSNFTLKIRSTKLEDSAMYFCASTELQGGNQPQHFGDGTRLSIL.

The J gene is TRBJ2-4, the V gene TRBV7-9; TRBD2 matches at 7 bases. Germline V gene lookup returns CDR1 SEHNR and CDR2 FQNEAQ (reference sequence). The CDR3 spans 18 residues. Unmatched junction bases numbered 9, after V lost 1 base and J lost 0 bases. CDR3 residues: CASSLVGSGGVAKNIQYF. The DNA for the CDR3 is TGTGCCAGCAGCTTAGTGGGGTCGGGAGGAGTAGCCAAAAACATTCAGTACTTC. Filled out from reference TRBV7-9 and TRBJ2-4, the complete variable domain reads DTGVSQNPRHKITKRGQNVTFRCDPISEHNRLYWYRQTLGQGPEFLTYFQNEAQLEKSRLLSDRFSAERPKGSFSTLEIQRTEQGDSAMYLCASSLVGSGGVAKNIQYFGAGTRLSVL.

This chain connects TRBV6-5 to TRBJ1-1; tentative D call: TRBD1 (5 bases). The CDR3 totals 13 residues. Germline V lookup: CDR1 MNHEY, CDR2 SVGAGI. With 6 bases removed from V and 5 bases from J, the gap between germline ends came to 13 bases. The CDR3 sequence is CASRPGGRTEAFF. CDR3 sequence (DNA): TGTGCCAGCAGACCCGGGGGTAGAACTGAAGCTTTCTTT.

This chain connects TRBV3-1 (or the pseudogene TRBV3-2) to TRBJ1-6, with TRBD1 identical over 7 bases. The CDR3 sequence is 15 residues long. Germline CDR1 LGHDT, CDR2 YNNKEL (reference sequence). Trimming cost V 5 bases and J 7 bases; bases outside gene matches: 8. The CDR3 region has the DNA TGTGCCAGCAGCAGACGACAGGGAGTCAATTCACCCCTCCACTTT. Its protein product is CASSRRQGVNSPLHF.

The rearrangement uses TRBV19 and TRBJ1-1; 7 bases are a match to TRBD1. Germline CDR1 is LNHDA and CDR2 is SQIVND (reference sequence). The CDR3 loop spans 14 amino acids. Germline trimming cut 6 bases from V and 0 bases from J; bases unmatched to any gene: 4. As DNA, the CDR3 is TGTGCCAGTAGAAGGGACAGAATGAACACTGAAGCTTTCTTT. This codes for CASRRDRMNTEAFF.

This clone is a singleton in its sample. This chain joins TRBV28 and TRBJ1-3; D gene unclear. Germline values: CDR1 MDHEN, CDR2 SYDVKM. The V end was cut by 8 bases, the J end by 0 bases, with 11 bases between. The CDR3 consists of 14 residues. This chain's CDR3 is CASEGRNSGNTIYF. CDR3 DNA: TGTGCCAGCGAGGGCAGGAACTCTGGAAACACCATATATTTT.

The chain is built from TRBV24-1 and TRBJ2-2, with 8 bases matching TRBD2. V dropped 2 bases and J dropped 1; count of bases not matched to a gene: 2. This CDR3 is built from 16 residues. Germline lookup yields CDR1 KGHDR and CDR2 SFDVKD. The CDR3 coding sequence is TGTGCCACCAGTGATTCGGGACTAGTGAACACCGGGGAGCTGTTTTTT. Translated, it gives CATSDSGLVNTGELFF.

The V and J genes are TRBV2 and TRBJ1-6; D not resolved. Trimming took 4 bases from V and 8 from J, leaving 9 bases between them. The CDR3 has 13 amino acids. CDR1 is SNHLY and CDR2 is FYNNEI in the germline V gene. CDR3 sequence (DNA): TGTGCCAGCAGTGCCTTTACAGATTCACCCCTCCACTTT. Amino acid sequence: CASSAFTDSPLHF.

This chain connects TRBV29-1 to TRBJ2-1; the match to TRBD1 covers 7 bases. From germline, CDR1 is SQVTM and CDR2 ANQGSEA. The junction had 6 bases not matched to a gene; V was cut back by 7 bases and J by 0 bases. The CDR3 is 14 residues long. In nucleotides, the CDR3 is TGCAGCGGATGGGACAGTGTCTCCTACAATGAGCAGTTCTTC. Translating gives CSGWDSVSYNEQFF.

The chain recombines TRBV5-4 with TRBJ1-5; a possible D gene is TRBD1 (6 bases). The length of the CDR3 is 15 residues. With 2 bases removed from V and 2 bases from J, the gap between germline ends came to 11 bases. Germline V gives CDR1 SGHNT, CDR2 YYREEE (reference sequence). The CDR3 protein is CASSFQGRGNQPQHF. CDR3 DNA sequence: TGTGCCAGCAGCTTTCAGGGGAGAGGCAATCAGCCCCAGCATTTT.

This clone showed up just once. The CDR3 loop reads CATGQGNTGELFF. CDR3 DNA sequence: TGTGCCACCGGACAGGGCAACACCGGGGAGCTGTTTTTT. The chain couples TRBV24-1 to TRBJ2-2; TRBD1 aligns across 8 bases. Germline V gene sequence: CDR1 KGHDR, CDR2 SFDVKD. V lost 9 bases, J lost 2 bases, and 1 base stayed unmatched. The CDR3 has 13 amino acids.

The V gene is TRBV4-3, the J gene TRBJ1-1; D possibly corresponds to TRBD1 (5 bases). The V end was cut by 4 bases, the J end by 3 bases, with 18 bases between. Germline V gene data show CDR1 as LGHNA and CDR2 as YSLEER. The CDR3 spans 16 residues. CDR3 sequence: CASSPRGGGAHTEAFF. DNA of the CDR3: TGCGCCAGCAGCCCACGTGGGGGAGGGGCTCACACTGAAGCTTTCTTT.

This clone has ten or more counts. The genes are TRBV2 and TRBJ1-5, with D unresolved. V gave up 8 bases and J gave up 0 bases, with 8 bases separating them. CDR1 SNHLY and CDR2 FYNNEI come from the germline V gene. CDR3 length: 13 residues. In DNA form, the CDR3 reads TGTGCCAGCCGTCGGGATAGCAATCAGCCCCAGCATTTT. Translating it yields CASRRDSNQPQHF.

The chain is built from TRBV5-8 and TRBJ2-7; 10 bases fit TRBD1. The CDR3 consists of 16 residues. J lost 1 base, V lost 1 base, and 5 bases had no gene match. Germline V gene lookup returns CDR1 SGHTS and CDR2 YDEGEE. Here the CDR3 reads CASSLPGQGFSYEQYF. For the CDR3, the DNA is TGTGCCAGCAGCTTGCCGGGACAGGGGTTTTCCTACGAGCAGTACTTC.